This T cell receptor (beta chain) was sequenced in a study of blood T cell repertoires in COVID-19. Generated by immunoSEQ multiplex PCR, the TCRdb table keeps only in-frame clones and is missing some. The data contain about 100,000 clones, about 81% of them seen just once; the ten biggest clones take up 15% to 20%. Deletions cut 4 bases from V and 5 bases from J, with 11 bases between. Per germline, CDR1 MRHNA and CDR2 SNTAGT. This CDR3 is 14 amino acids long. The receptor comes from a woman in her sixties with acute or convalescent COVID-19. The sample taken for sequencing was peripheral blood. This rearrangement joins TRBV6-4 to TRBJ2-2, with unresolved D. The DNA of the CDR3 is TGTGCCAGCAGTGTAGACCAGAGGACCGGGGAGCTGTTTTTT. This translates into CASSVDQRTGELFF.